Listed here are 8 T cell receptor beta chains from one sample, sequenced in a study of neurological immune-mediated disorders. Specified time point: longitudinal time-point 2. TCRdb itself ran the 5' RACE reads through MiXCR, one entry per CDR3 protein. This repertoire shows more than 55,000 distinct CDR3 sequences, around 9.7% found once; its top ten account for approximately 13%. Source material: PBMCs. The receptor source for this set is a man aged 25 to 45 in good health.

This clonotype was picked up many times. The V call is TRBV27, the J call TRBJ2-5; D remains unclear. The CDR3 runs 15 residues. V was shortened by 5 bases and J by 5 bases, with 18 bases between the two germline ends. Germline lookup yields CDR1 MNHEY and CDR2 SMNVEV (reference sequence). The CDR3 loop reads CASSRQVRQWETQYF. The CDR3 DNA is TGTGCCAGCAGTCGCCAAGTGAGACAATGGGAGACCCAGTACTTC.

This clonotype showed up many times. The chain links TRBV3-1 to TRBJ2-1; D unresolved. The V and J ends lost 2 bases and 0 bases respectively, with 8 bases between them. The CDR3 is made up of 15 amino acids. Germline V lookup: CDR1 LGHDT, CDR2 YNNKEL (reference sequence). CDR3 coding DNA: TGTGCCAGCAGCCAATCTATCGGCTCCTACAATGAGCAGTTCTTC. Amino acid sequence: CASSQSIGSYNEQFF.

This clonotype has a count of ten or more. This chain links TRBV30 with TRBJ1-2; D is perhaps TRBD1 (6 bases). The V gene lost 4 bases and the J gene lost 3 bases, with 9 bases spanning the gap. Germline-derived CDR1 and CDR2 are GTSNPN and SVGIG (reference sequence). The CDR3 is made up of 12 amino acids. The CDR3 loop is CAWTRGYYGYTF. The CDR3 nucleotides read TGTGCCTGGACCAGGGGCTACTATGGCTACACCTTC.

Concerning this clonotype itself: Germline is not matched at one junction end, which may reflect a read error. The chain combines TRBV9 with TRBJ2-2; TRBD2 agrees at 9 bases. This CDR3 is 16 amino acids long. Germline V CDR1 and CDR2: SGDLS, YYNGEE. The CDR3 region has the DNA TGCGCCAGCAGCTTGGCGGTAGCGGGAGAATCCGGGGAGCTGTTTTTT. The encoded protein is CASSLAVAGESGELFF.

The sample holds many counts of this clonotype. This chain uses TRBV7-2 with TRBJ2-3; TRBD2 aligns across 7 bases. V was clipped by 10 bases and J by 2 bases; unmatched bases: 6. This CDR3 has 13 residues. Looked up from germline, CDR1 is SGHTA and CDR2 is FQGNSA. In nucleotides, the CDR3 is TGTGCCATCCTGGCGGGAGTCACAGATACGCAGTATTTT. Protein sequence: CAILAGVTDTQYF.

Only a few counts were recorded for this clonotype. This chain connects TRBV12-3 or TRBV12-4 to TRBJ1-1, with 7 bases matching TRBD1. The CDR3 has 15 residues. The trim removed 8 bases at V and 0 bases at J, leaving 9 bases unmatched. The CDR3 sequence is CASFETGSMNTEAFF. Here the CDR3 DNA reads TGTGCCAGCTTTGAGACAGGGAGTATGAACACTGAAGCTTTCTTT.

This clonotype was counted at least ten times. This chain uses TRBV5-1 with TRBJ2-4; TRBD2 might be the D (6 bases). This CDR3 is 16 amino acids long. V lost 4 bases, J lost 0 bases, and 14 bases lay in between. Germline CDR1 SGHRS, CDR2 YFSETQ. As DNA, the CDR3 is TGCGCCAGCAGCCGGGGCACGGGAGTAGCCAAAAACATTCAGTACTTC. It codes for CASSRGTGVAKNIQYF.

This clonotype was observed at least ten times. V gene TRBV3-1 combines with J gene TRBJ2-1; 12 bases agree with TRBD2. Trimming cost V 8 bases and J 6 bases; bases outside gene matches: 5. The CDR3 totals 14 residues. CDR1 and CDR2 (germline): LGHDT, YNNKEL (reference sequence). This CDR3 reads CASQTSGRFNEQFF. CDR3 nucleotides: TGTGCCAGCCAAACTAGCGGGAGGTTCAATGAGCAGTTCTTC.